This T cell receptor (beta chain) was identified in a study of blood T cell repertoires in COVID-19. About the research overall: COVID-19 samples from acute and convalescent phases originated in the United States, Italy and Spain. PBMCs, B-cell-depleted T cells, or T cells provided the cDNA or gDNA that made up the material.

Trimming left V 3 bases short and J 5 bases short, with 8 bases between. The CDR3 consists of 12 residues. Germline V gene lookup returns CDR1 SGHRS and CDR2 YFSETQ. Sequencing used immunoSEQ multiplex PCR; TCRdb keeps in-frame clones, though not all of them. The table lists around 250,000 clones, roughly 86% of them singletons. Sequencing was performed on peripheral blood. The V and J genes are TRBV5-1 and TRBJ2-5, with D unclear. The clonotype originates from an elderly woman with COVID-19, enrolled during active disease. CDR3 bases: TGCGCCAGCAGCTCCGACATTGAGACCCAGTACTTC. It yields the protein CASSSDIETQYF.